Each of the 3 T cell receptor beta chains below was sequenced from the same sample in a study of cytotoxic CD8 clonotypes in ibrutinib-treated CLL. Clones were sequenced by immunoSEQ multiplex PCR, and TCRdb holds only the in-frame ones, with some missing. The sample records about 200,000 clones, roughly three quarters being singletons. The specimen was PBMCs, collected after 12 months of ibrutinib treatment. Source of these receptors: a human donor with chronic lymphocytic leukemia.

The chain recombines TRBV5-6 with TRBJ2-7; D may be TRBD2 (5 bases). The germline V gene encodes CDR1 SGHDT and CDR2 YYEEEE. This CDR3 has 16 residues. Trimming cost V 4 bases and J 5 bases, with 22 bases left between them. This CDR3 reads CASSPTTFGLGHEQYF. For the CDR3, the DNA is TGTGCCAGCAGCCCAACGACTTTCGGACTGGGCCACGAGCAGTACTTC. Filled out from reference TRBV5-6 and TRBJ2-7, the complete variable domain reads DAGVTQSPTHLIKTRGQQVTLRCSPKSGHDTVSWYQQALGQGPQFIFQYYEEEERQRGNFPDRFSGHQFPNYSSELNVNALLLGDSALYLCASSPTTFGLGHEQYFGPGTRLTVT.

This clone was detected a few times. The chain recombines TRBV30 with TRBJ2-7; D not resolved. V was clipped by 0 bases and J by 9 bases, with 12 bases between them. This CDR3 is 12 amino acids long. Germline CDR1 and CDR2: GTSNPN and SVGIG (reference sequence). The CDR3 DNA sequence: TGTGCCTGGAGTGTACCCCCGAACGGGCAGTACTTC. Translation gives CAWSVPPNGQYF.

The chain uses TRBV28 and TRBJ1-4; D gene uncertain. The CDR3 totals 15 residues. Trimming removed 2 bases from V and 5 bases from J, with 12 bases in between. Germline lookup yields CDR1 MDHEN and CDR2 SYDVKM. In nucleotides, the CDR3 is TGTGCCAGCAGTTTAAGTCAGACTCCAAATGAAAAACTGTTTTTT. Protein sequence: CASSLSQTPNEKLFF.